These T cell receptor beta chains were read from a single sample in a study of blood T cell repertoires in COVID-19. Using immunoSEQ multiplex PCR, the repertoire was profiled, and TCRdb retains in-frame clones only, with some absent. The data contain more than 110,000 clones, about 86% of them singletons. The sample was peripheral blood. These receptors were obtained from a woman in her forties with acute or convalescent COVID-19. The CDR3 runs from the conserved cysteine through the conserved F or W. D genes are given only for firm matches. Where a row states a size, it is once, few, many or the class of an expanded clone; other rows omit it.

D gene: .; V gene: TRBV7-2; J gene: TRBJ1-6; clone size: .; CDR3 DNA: TGTGCCAGCACCCGGGACGGGAGCTCCTATAATTCACCCCTCCACTTT; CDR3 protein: CASTRDGSSYNSPLHF
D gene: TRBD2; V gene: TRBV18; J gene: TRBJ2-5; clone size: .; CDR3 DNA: TGTGCCAGCTCCTCACTAGCGGGAGGCCAAGAGACCCAGTACTTC; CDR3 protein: CASSSLAGGQETQYF
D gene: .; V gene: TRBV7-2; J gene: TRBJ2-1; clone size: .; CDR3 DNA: TGTGCCAGCAGCTTAGCACGAGGGCGGTCCTACAATGAGCAGTTCTTC; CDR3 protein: CASSLARGRSYNEQFF
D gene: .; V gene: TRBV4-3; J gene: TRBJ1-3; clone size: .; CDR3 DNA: TGCGCCAGCAGCCAAGGAGACCAGGCGATCTCTGGAAACACCATATATTTT; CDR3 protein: CASSQGDQAISGNTIYF
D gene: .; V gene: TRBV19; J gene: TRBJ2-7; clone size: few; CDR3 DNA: TGTGCCAGTAGTTATACAGGTTCCTACGAGCAGTACTTC; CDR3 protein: CASSYTGSYEQYF
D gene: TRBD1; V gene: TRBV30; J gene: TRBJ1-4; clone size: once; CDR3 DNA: TGTGCCTGGAGTCCGACAGGGGGTAGGGATGAAAAACTGTTTTTT; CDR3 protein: CAWSPTGGRDEKLFF
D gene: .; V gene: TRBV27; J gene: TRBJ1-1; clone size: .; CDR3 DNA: TGTGCCAGCAGCCCAACAACAGGGCTCACTGAAGCTTTCTTT; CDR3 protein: CASSPTTGLTEAFF
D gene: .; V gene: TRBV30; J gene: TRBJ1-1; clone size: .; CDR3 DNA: TGTGCCTGGAACTGGGGCGAGAGGACTGAAGCTTTCTTT; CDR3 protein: CAWNWGERTEAFF
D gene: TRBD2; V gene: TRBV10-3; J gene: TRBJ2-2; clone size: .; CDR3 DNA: TGTGCCATCAGTGACCTAGCGGGAGGGCCTGGGACCGGGGAGCTGTTTTTT; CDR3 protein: CAISDLAGGPGTGELFF
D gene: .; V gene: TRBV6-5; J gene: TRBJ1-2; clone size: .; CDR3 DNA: TGTGCCAGCACCTCCTGGGAGGACTATGGCTACACCTTC; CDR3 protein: CASTSWEDYGYTF
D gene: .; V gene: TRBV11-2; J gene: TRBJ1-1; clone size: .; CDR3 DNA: TGTGCCAGCAGCTTAGATGGGAGTGAAGCTTTCTTT; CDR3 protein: CASSLDGSEAFF
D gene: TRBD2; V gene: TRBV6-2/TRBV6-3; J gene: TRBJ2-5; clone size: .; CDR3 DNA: TGTGCCAGCAGTTCGCGGGAGGGCGGAGAGACCCAGTACTTC; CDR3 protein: CASSSREGGETQYF
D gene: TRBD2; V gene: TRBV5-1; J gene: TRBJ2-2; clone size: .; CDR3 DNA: TGCGCTTCGATAGGGGCTAGCGGGGGTCCCCACACCGGGGAGCTGTTTTTT; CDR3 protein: CASIGASGGPHTGELFF
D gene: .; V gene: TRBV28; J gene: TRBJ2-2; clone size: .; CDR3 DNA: TGTGCCAGCAGTAAGGGTACAGGGACAACGAACACCGGGGAGCTGTTTTTT; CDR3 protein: CASSKGTGTTNTGELFF
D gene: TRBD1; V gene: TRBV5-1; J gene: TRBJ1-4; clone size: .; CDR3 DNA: TGCGCCAGCAGGAGGACAGGGGCGAATGAAAAACTGTTTTTT; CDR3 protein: CASRRTGANEKLFF
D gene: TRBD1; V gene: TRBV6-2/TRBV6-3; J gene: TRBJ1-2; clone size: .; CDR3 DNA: TGTGCCAGCAGTGACGGAGGGACAGGGAGATATGGCTACACCTTC; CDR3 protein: CASSDGGTGRYGYTF
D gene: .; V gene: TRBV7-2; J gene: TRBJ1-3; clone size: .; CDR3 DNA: TGTGCCAGCAGCTTAGGGAGCGGATTCTCTGGAAACACCATATATTTT; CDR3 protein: CASSLGSGFSGNTIYF
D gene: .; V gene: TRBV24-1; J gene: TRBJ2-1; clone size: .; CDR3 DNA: TGTGCCACCAGTGATTCCCTACAGGGAGCTGAGCAGTTCTTC; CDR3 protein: CATSDSLQGAEQFF
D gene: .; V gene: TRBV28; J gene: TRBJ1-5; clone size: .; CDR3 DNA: TGTGCCAGCAGTTTAGAGAGGCAGCCCCAGCATTTT; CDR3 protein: CASSLERQPQHF
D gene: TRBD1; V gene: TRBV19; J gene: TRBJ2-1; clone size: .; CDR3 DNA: TGTGCCAGTAGTATCCAAACAGGGGGTGAGCAGTTCTTC; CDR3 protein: CASSIQTGGEQFF
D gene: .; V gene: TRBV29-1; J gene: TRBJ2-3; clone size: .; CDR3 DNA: TGCAGCGTTACTGACGGGGCAGATACGCAGTATTTT; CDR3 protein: CSVTDGADTQYF
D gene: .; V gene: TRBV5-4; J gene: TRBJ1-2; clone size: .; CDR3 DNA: TGTGCCAGCAGCTTGGATACCGCGGTTAAACTTTCTAACTATGGCTACACCTTC; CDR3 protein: CASSLDTAVKLSNYGYTF
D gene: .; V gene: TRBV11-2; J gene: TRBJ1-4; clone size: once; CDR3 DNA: TGTGCCAGCAGCTTAGTAGGCGGGGAAAAACTGTTTTTT; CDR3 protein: CASSLVGGEKLFF
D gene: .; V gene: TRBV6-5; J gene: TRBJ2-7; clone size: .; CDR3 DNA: TGTGCCAGCTCAGGGGCGGCCTACGAGCAGTACTTC; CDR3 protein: CASSGAAYEQYF
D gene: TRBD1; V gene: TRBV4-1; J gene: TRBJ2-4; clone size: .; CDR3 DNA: TGCGCCAGCAGCCAGGGGACAGCAAATATTCAGTACTTC; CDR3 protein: CASSQGTANIQYF
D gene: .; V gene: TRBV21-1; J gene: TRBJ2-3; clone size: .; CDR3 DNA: TGTGCCAGCAGGCGGCAGGGGTTGAATACGCAGTATTTT; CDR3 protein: CASRRQGLNTQYF
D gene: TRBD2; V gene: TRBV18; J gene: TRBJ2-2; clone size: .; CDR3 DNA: TGTGCCAGCTCACTACTAGCGGGAACCGACACCGGGGAGCTGTTTTTT; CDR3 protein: CASSLLAGTDTGELFF
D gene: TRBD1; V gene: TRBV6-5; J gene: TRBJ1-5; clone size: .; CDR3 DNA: TGTGCCAGCAGCGGGACAGGGTTTCAGCCCCAGCATTTT; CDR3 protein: CASSGTGFQPQHF
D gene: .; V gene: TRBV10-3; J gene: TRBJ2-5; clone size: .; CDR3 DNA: TGTGCCATCAGTGATCTAAGAGAGACCCAGTACTTC; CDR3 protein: CAISDLRETQYF
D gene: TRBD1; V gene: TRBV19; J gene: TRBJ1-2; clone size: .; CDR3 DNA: TGTGCCAGTAGTATAACCGCCACAGGGGTGAATGGCTACACCTTC; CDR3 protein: CASSITATGVNGYTF
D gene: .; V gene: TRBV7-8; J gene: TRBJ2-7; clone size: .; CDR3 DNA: TGTGCCAGCAGCCCTGACAGGCCCTCCTACGAGCAGTACTTC; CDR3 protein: CASSPDRPSYEQYF
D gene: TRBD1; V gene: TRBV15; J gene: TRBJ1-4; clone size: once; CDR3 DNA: TGTGCCACCAGCCTAGGACAGGGGGCAACAGGAGAAAAACTGTTTTTT; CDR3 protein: CATSLGQGATGEKLFF
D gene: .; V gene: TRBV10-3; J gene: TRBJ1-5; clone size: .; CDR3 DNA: TGTGCCATCAGCGCCACGGGTGAAAGCAATCAGCCCCAGCATTTT; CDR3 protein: CAISATGESNQPQHF
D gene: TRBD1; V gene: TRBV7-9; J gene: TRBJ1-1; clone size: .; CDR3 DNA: TGTGCCAGCAGCTTTTTCGGACAGGCGAACACTGAAGCTTTCTTT; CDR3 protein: CASSFFGQANTEAFF
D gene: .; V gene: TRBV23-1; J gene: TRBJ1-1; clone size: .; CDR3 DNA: TGCGCCAGCAGTCAATTGGCCGCCGGACACTGGAACACTGAAGCTTTCTTT; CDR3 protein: CASSQLAAGHWNTEAFF
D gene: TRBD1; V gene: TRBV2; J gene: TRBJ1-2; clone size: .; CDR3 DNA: TGTGCCAGCCGGGACAGCTTGAACTATGGCTACACCTTC; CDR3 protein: CASRDSLNYGYTF
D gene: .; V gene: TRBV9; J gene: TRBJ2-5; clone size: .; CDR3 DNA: TGTGCCAGCAGCGTAGGGTCCCCGAGGACCCAGTACTTC; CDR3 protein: CASSVGSPRTQYF
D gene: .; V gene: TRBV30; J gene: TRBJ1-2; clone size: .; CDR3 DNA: TGTGCCTGGAGTATACTCAGGGGAAACTATGGCTACACCTTC; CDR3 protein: CAWSILRGNYGYTF
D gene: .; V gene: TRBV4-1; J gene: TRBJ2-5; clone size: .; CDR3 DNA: TGCGCCAGCAGCCGTGTTACTAGCTCCCAAGAGACCCAGTACTTC; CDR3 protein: CASSRVTSSQETQYF
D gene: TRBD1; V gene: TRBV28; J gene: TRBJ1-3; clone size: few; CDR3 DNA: TGTGCCAGCGGGGACAGCTCTGGAAACACCATATATTTT; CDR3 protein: CASGDSSGNTIYF
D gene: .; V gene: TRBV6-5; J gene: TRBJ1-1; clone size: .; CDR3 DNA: TGTGCCAGCAGTTACTCTGGGGGGGCTGAAGCTTTCTTT; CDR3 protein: CASSYSGGAEAFF
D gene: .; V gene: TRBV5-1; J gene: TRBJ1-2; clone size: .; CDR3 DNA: TGCGCCAGCTCCCCCAAGACAGACTTATCACCAATCTCACACTATGGCTACACCTTC; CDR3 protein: CASSPKTDLSPISHYGYTF
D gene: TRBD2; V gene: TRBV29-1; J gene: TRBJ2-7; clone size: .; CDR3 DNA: TGCAGCGTTTACGGCGGGAGGGGGGACGAGCAGTACTTC; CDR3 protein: CSVYGGRGDEQYF
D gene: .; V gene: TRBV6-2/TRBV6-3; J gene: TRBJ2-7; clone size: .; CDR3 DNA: TGTGCCAGCAGTTACATAGCGGTCAGCTCCTACGAGCAGTACTTC; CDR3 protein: CASSYIAVSSYEQYF
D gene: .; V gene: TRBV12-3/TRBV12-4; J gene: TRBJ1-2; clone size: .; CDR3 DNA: TGTGCCAGCAGCCCTGGACAAATCTATGGCTACACCTTC; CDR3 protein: CASSPGQIYGYTF
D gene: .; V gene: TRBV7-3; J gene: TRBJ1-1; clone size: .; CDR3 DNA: TGTGCCAGCAGCTTAGTGTCACGGGGGGCAGCTTTCTTT; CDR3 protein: CASSLVSRGAAFF
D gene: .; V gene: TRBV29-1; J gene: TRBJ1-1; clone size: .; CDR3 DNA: TGCAGCGTTGCCCTCGGAGGGGGGGCTGAAGCTTTCTTT; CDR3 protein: CSVALGGGAEAFF
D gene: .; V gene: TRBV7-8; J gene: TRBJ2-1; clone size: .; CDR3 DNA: TGTGCCAGCAGACCGTGGGGCCGCGTTTACGGTGAGCAGTTCTTC; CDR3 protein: CASRPWGRVYGEQFF
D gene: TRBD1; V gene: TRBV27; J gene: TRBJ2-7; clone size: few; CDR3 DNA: TGTGCCAGCAGTATAGAGACAGGGAGCGAGCAGTACTTC; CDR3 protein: CASSIETGSEQYF
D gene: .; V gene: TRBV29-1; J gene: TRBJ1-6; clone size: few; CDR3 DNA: TGCAGCGTTGAGGAGGCGCGGGGCCTCCACTTT; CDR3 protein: CSVEEARGLHF